Listed here are 17 T cell receptor beta chains from one sample, sequenced in a study of blood T cell repertoires in COVID-19. TCRdb keeps only in-frame clones here, not all; method: immunoSEQ multiplex PCR. The top ten hold over 20% of the sample, which has 65,000 to 75,000 clones, 60% to 85% seen once. Sample: peripheral blood. The origin of the receptors is a man between 65 and 85 years old with acute or convalescent COVID-19.

J is TRBJ2-7 and V is TRBV28; TRBD2 aligns across 11 bases. V was pared by 4 bases and J by 5 bases, with 16 bases of the junction left unmatched. Germline loops: CDR1 MDHEN, CDR2 SYDVKM. The CDR3 covers 18 residues. The CDR3 region is CASSWRGLAEWSRNEQYF. CDR3 coding DNA: TGTGCCAGCAGTTGGCGGGGACTAGCGGAATGGTCTCGGAACGAGCAGTACTTC.

J is TRBJ2-4 and V is TRBV5-5, with 7 bases fitting TRBD1. J gave up 3 bases and V 6 bases, and 3 bases lay outside the gene matches. The length of the CDR3 is 13 residues. Germline V lookup: CDR1 SGHKS, CDR2 YYEKEE (reference sequence). The CDR3 protein is CASIGTVKNIQYF. DNA of the CDR3: TGTGCCAGCATAGGGACAGTCAAAAACATTCAGTACTTC.

This chain connects TRBV6-5 to TRBJ2-7; 10 positions agree with TRBD2. Germline V gene data show CDR1 as MNHEY and CDR2 as SVGAGI. V gave up 5 bases and J gave up 7 bases; unmatched junction bases: 11. This CDR3 spans 15 amino acids. CDR3 in amino acids: CASSPLAGVPGEQYF. CDR3 DNA sequence: TGTGCCAGCAGTCCTCTAGCGGGAGTCCCAGGGGAGCAGTACTTC.

The V gene is TRBV5-1, the J gene TRBJ2-5, with TRBD2 as a possible D gene (6 bases). Trimming stripped 3 bases from V and 2 bases from J, with 17 bases between. This CDR3 has 16 amino acids. Germline V CDR1 and CDR2: SGHRS, YFSETQ. The CDR3 region has the DNA TGCGCCAGCAGCTCCAGCCCAACTAGCTGGCAAGAGACCCAGTACTTC. Its protein product is CASSSSPTSWQETQYF.

V and J are TRBV4-1 and TRBJ2-1, with 8 bases lining up with TRBD2. Germline lookup yields CDR1 MGHRA and CDR2 YSYEKL. Losses at the gene ends were 6 bases for V and 2 bases for J; bases not matched to a gene: 9. The CDR3 has 16 residues. As DNA, the CDR3 is TGCGCCAGCAGACCGGGAGCGGGAGTGGCCTACAATGAGCAGTTCTTC. Translation gives CASRPGAGVAYNEQFF.

This sequence joins TRBV11-2 and TRBJ2-2, with 8 bases matching TRBD2. Losses at the gene ends were 2 bases for V and 0 bases for J; bases not matched to a gene: 5. The CDR3 has 17 amino acids. Germline V gene sequence: CDR1 SGHAT, CDR2 FQNNGV. CDR3 protein: CASSLPSSGSNTGELFF. DNA of the CDR3: TGTGCCAGCAGCTTACCCTCTAGCGGGTCGAACACCGGGGAGCTGTTTTTT.

V and J are TRBV28 and TRBJ1-5; D gene unclear. The CDR3 loop spans 14 amino acids. Looked up from germline, CDR1 is MDHEN and CDR2 is SYDVKM. V was pared by 1 base and J by 6 bases, with 10 bases between. As DNA, the CDR3 is TGTGCCAGCAGTTTATCCCAGTTCTTTCAGCCCCAGCATTTT. Its translation is CASSLSQFFQPQHF.

V and J are TRBV28 and TRBJ2-1; a weak D match, TRBD1 (6 bases). Germline CDR1 reads MDHEN; CDR2 reads SYDVKM. The CDR3 spans 14 residues. V was clipped by 5 bases and J by 4 bases, with 12 bases between them. CDR3 DNA sequence: TGTGCCAGCAGTCGACCAGGACAGTACAATGAGCAGTTCTTC. Amino acids: CASSRPGQYNEQFF. The full variable domain, completed using reference TRBV28 and TRBJ2-1, is DVKVTQSSRYLVKRTGEKVFLECVQDMDHENMFWYRQDPGLGLRLIYFSYDVKMKEKGDIPEGYSVSREKKERFSLILESASTNQTSMYLCASSRPGQYNEQFFGPGTRLTVL.

J is TRBJ2-7 and V is TRBV27; tentatively, D is TRBD2 (6 bases). Germline CDR1 is MNHEY and CDR2 is SMNVEV (reference sequence). V dropped 4 bases and J dropped 7 bases, with 17 bases sitting between them. The CDR3 loop spans 14 amino acids. Here the CDR3 reads CASSYLVTGGEQYF. DNA of the CDR3: TGTGCCAGCAGTTACCTTGTCACAGGAGGGGAGCAGTACTTC.

The V call is TRBV2, the J call TRBJ1-5; D ambiguous. V lost 1 base, J lost 6 bases, and 19 bases lay in between. The CDR3 runs to 17 residues. Germline-derived CDR1 and CDR2 are SNHLY and FYNNEI. The CDR3 sequence: CASSEGGGQATLQPQHF. The CDR3, as DNA: TGTGCCAGCAGTGAAGGAGGCGGGCAAGCAACTCTTCAGCCCCAGCATTTT.

The chain uses TRBV11-2 and TRBJ2-7; 11 bases are shared with TRBD2. The V gene end was trimmed by 5 bases and the J gene end by 13 bases; junction bases not matched to a gene: 7. Germline lookup yields CDR1 SGHAT and CDR2 FQNNGV. This CDR3 has 12 amino acids. CDR3 nucleotide sequence: TGTGCCAGCAGCCCCCGACTAGCGGGGCCTTACTTC. Encoded protein: CASSPRLAGPYF.

The chain links TRBV7-9 to TRBJ1-5; D possibly corresponds to TRBD1 (5 bases). This CDR3 spans 13 amino acids. V was trimmed by 4 bases and J by 4 bases, leaving 8 bases between them. Germline CDR1 and CDR2: SEHNR and FQNEAQ (reference sequence). The DNA for the CDR3 is TGTGCCAGCAGCTCGGACACGAATCAGCCCCAGCATTTT. It specifies CASSSDTNQPQHF.

This clone was seen a handful of times. The chain combines TRBV14 with TRBJ2-1, with D possibly TRBD2 on 5 matching bases. Trimming removed 4 bases at V and 1 base at J, with 11 bases between. CDR1 and CDR2 (germline): SGHDN, FVKESK. This CDR3 has 15 amino acids. Written as DNA, the CDR3 is TGTGCCAGCAGCCCTCTTAGCGCTTCCTACAATGAGCAGTTCTTC. Translation gives CASSPLSASYNEQFF.

A few counts support this clone. J is TRBJ1-6 and V is TRBV7-2; D perhaps matches TRBD1 (6 bases). CDR1 SGHTA and CDR2 FQGNSA come from the germline V gene. Trimming left V 8 bases short and J 11 bases short, with 16 bases between. This CDR3 comprises 13 residues. The CDR3 DNA is TGTGCCAGCGGGAGGGGGGGCTCGGCACCCCTCCACTTT. This translates into CASGRGGSAPLHF.

The genes are TRBV10-3 and TRBJ2-7; 9 positions match TRBD2. This CDR3 is 13 amino acids long. The germline V gene encodes CDR1 ENHRY and CDR2 SYGVKD. Germline trimming cut 6 bases from V and 4 bases from J; bases unmatched to any gene: 4. Here the CDR3 reads CAISLAGPYEQYF. CDR3 nucleotide sequence: TGTGCCATCAGCCTAGCGGGACCATACGAGCAGTACTTC.

Only one count was recorded for this clone. The chain carries TRBV24-1 and TRBJ2-3; D remains unclear. Per the germline V gene, CDR1 is KGHDR and CDR2 is SFDVKD. The CDR3 covers 15 residues. Trimming removed 5 bases from V and 0 bases from J, with 11 bases in between. This chain's CDR3 is CATSVGPSSTDTQYF. CDR3 sequence (DNA): TGTGCCACCAGTGTTGGCCCCTCTAGCACAGATACGCAGTATTTT.

This chain links TRBV24-1 with TRBJ1-1; weak D call: TRBD1 (5 bases). V was shortened by 6 bases and J by 4 bases, with 20 bases between the two germline ends. Germline V gene data show CDR1 as KGHDR and CDR2 as SFDVKD. CDR3 length: 16 amino acids. The CDR3 region is CATSLSLGGAGTEAFF. The CDR3 region has the DNA TGTGCCACCAGTCTTTCCCTTGGAGGGGCAGGCACTGAAGCTTTCTTT.